These 14 T cell receptor beta chains came from one sample sequenced in a study of OX40 agonist ivuxolimab in advanced cancers. The method was immunoSEQ multiplex PCR; TCRdb's version includes in-frame clones alone and lacks a portion of them. The sample has some 80,000 clones, roughly 90% seen once. Specimen: CD4+ or CD8+ T cells sorted from blood, collected in a trial of the OX40 agonist ivuxolimab. The origin of the receptors is an adult with an advanced solid tumor such as melanoma, head and neck, liver or kidney cancer.

The chain uses TRBV5-1 and TRBJ2-1, with D maybe TRBD2 (6 bases). The CDR3 is 15 residues long. V dropped 0 bases and J dropped 4 bases, with 11 bases sitting between them. In germline, CDR1 is SGHRS, CDR2 YFSETQ. CDR3 bases: TGCGCCAGCAGCTTGGGTGCGGGGCCTTACAATGAGCAGTTCTTC. It yields the protein CASSLGAGPYNEQFF.

The chain links TRBV6-8 to TRBJ2-2, with 7 positions matching TRBD2. Unmatched junction bases numbered 6, after V lost 6 bases and J lost 2 bases. The CDR3 sequence is 15 residues long. Germline V CDR1 and CDR2: MNHGY, SAAAGT. The CDR3 is CASRDQTSNTGELFF. CDR3 bases: TGTGCCAGCAGGGACCAGACTAGCAACACCGGGGAGCTGTTTTTT.

This clone was observed a single time. The rearrangement uses TRBV4-2 and TRBJ2-1; 7 bases map to TRBD2. The CDR3 has 15 residues. From germline, CDR1 is LGHNA and CDR2 YNFKEQ. The V gene end was trimmed by 4 bases and the J gene end by 7 bases; junction bases not matched to a gene: 10. The DNA for the CDR3 is TGTGCCAGCAGCCCCCTGGGCGGGAGTGGAAATGAGCAGTTCTTC. Encoded protein: CASSPLGGSGNEQFF.

The chain combines TRBV6-6 with TRBJ2-7; D ambiguous. V was cut by 4 bases and J by 3 bases, with 4 bases left in between. The CDR3 covers 11 residues. Per the germline V gene, CDR1 is MNHNY and CDR2 is SVGAGI (reference sequence). CDR3 residues: CASSWDYEQYF. CDR3 DNA sequence: TGTGCCAGCAGTTGGGACTACGAGCAGTACTTC.

V is TRBV29-1 and J is TRBJ1-1; a weak D match, TRBD1 (5 bases). The V gene lost 6 bases and the J gene lost 11 bases, with 22 bases spanning the gap. The length of the CDR3 is 13 residues. CDR1 and CDR2 (germline): SQVTM, ANQGSEA. The CDR3 sequence: CSVDRTGAGGAFF. The CDR3 bases are TGCAGCGTCGATCGGACCGGGGCCGGCGGGGCTTTCTTT. Full variable domain (remainder filled in from reference TRBV29-1 and TRBJ1-1): SAVISQKPSRDICQRGTSLTIQCQVDSQVTMMFWYRQQPGQSLTLIATANQGSEATYESGFVIDKFPISRPNLTFSTLTVSNMSPEDSSIYLCSVDRTGAGGAFFGQGTRLTVV.

The rearrangement uses TRBV27 and TRBJ2-3; 8 bases are a match to TRBD1. This CDR3 region has 15 residues. V shed 2 bases and J 2 bases; nucleotides not matched to a gene: 3. The germline CDR1 and CDR2 sequences are MNHEY and SMNVEV (reference sequence). CDR3 nucleotides: TGTGCCAGCAGTTTAGGGACAGGACACACAGATACGCAGTATTTT. It is translated as CASSLGTGHTDTQYF.

This clone came up once. J is TRBJ2-3 and V is TRBV7-8; the D is unclear. V was pared by 6 bases and J by 5 bases, with 15 bases between. This CDR3 has 14 residues. Looked up from germline, CDR1 is SGHVS and CDR2 is FQNEAQ. CDR3 sequence (DNA): TGTGCCAGCAGTCAAGGTTTTTCGATAGATACGCAGTATTTT. It encodes CASSQGFSIDTQYF.

The chain couples TRBV28 to TRBJ2-3; 7 nucleotides align to TRBD2. V lost 5 bases to trimming and J lost 1 base; unmatched junction nucleotides: 3. CDR3 length: 14 amino acids. Germline V gene sequence: CDR1 MDHEN, CDR2 SYDVKM. The CDR3 DNA is TGTGCCAGCAGTGGACTAGTCGGCACAGATACGCAGTATTTT. Translation: CASSGLVGTDTQYF.

The chain employs TRBV6-6 and TRBJ2-1, with unresolved D. Trimming removed 0 bases at V and 6 bases at J, with 6 bases between. In germline, CDR1 is MNHNY, CDR2 SVGAGI (reference sequence). CDR3 length: 13 residues. In DNA form, the CDR3 reads TGTGCCAGCAGTTACTCACCAGGCAATGAGCAGTTCTTC. Translation: CASSYSPGNEQFF.

The chain recombines TRBV1 with TRBJ2-1; TRBD2, the table's D call, was not compared with the DNA. TRBV1 is classified as a pseudogene. The CDR3 runs 15 residues. CDR3 loop: CTSSQEDGRGNEQFF. The CDR3, as DNA: TGCACCAGCAGCCAAGAAGACGGGAGGGGGAATGAGCAGTTCTTC.

The chain has TRBV5-1 and TRBJ2-2; D may correspond to TRBD1 or TRBD2 (5 bases each). The CDR3 has 14 residues. The V end was cut by 1 base, the J end by 3 bases, with 7 bases between. Germline V gene sequence: CDR1 SGHRS, CDR2 YFSETQ. CDR3 sequence: CASSLMGDTGELFF. As DNA, the CDR3 is TGCGCCAGCAGCTTGATGGGGGACACCGGGGAGCTGTTTTTT. Using reference TRBV5-1 and TRBJ2-2 for the parts outside the CDR3, the full variable domain is KAGVTQTPRYLIKTRGQQVTLSCSPISGHRSVSWYQQTPGQGLQFLFEYFSETQRNKGNFPGRFSGRQFSNSRSEMNVSTLELGDSALYLCASSLMGDTGELFFGEGSRLTVL.

V is TRBV6-1 and J is TRBJ1-4; D remains unclear. This CDR3 comprises 15 residues. CDR1 and CDR2 (germline): MNHNS, SASEGT. Deletions cut 5 bases from V and 1 base from J, with 11 bases between. CDR3 amino acids: CASSTVGRTNEKLFF. CDR3 DNA: TGTGCCAGCAGTACCGTTGGGCGAACTAATGAAAAACTGTTTTTT.

The J gene is TRBJ2-5, the V gene TRBV11-2; D unresolved. Deletions cut 5 bases from V and 1 base from J, with 2 bases between. Germline V gives CDR1 SGHAT, CDR2 FQNNGV. The CDR3 totals 11 residues. The CDR3 reads CASSVQETQYF. In DNA, the CDR3 is TGTGCCAGCAGCGTCCAAGAGACCCAGTACTTC.

This clone was counted only a few times. V is TRBV30 and J is TRBJ1-2, with no clear D. Germline V CDR1 and CDR2: GTSNPN, SVGIG (reference sequence). The germline V and J ends were trimmed by 3 bases and 5 bases, with 10 bases remaining between them. The CDR3 has 12 amino acids. CDR3: CAWRGGSYGYTF. In DNA form, the CDR3 reads TGTGCCTGGAGAGGAGGAAGTTATGGCTACACCTTC.